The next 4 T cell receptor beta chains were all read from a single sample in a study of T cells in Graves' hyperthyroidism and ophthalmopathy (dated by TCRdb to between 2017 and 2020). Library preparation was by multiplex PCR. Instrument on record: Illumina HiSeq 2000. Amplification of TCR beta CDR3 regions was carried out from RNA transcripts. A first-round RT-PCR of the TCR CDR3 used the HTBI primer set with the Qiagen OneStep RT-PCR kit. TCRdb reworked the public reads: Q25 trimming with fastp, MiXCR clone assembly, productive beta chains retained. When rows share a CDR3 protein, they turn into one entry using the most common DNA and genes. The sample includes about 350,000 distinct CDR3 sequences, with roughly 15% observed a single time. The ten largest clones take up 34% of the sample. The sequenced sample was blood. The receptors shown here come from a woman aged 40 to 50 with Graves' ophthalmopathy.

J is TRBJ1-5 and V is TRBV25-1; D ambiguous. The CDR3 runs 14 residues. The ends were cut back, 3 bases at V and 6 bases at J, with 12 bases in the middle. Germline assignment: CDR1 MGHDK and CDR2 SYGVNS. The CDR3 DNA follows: TGTGCCAGCAGTGACCATGAGGTAGCTCAGCCCCAGCATTTT. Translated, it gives CASSDHEVAQPQHF.

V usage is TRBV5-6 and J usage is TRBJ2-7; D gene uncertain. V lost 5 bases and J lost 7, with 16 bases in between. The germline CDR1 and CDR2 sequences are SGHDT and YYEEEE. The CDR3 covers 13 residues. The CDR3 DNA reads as TGTGCCAGCAGTTTCGGACCTAAGTGGGAGCAGTACTTC. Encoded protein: CASSFGPKWEQYF. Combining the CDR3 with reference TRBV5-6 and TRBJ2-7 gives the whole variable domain DAGVTQSPTHLIKTRGQQVTLRCSPKSGHDTVSWYQQALGQGPQFIFQYYEEEERQRGNFPDRFSGHQFPNYSSELNVNALLLGDSALYLCASSFGPKWEQYFGPGTRLTVT.

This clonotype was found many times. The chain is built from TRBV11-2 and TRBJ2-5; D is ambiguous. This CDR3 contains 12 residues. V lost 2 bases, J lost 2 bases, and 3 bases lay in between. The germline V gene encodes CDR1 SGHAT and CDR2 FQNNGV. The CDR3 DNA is TGTGCCAGCAGCTTACAGCAAGAGACCCAGTACTTC. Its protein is CASSLQQETQYF.

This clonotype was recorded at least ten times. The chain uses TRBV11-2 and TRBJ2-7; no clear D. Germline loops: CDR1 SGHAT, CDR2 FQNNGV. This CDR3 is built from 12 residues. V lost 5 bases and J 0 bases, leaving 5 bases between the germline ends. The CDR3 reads CASSHSSYEQYF. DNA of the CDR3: TGTGCCAGCAGCCACAGCTCCTACGAGCAGTACTTC.